This entry lists 2 T cell receptor beta chains sequenced from one sample in a study of blood T cell repertoires in COVID-19. Profiled with immunoSEQ multiplex PCR; TCRdb holds only in-frame clones, not every one. The repertoire holds approximately 300,000 clones, with over 75% as singletons. The material sequenced was PBMCs or T cells enriched from blood (not recorded which). These TCRs come from a woman under 40 who had recovered from COVID-19.

The sample holds one count of this clone. The rearrangement links TRBV18 to TRBJ1-6; tentatively, D is TRBD1 (5 bases). The ends were cut back, 1 base at V and 11 bases at J, with 9 bases in the middle. CDR3 length: 13 amino acids. From germline, CDR1 is KGHSH and CDR2 LQKENI. CDR3 sequence reads: CASSPQGSAPLHF. The CDR3 DNA follows: TGTGCCAGCTCACCACAGGGGTCTGCACCCCTCCACTTT.

The J gene is TRBJ2-1, the V gene TRBV19; TRBD2 might be the D (5 bases). V dropped 6 bases and J dropped 5 bases, with 20 bases sitting between them. The germline V gene has CDR1 LNHDA and CDR2 SQIVND (reference sequence). The CDR3 runs to 16 residues. The CDR3 sequence: CASSSIVFGGDNEQFF. The DNA of the CDR3 is TGTGCCAGTAGCTCCATTGTATTTGGAGGCGACAATGAGCAGTTCTTC.